This T cell receptor (beta chain) was recorded in a study of spatial heterogeneity in lung cancer. One entry per CDR3 protein results from TCRdb running MiXCR on the 5' RACE reads. The sample lists more than 20,000 distinct CDR3 sequences; more than 15% were seen once. Only a few counts were recorded for this clonotype. The antigen is unknown. Regarding the study as a whole: It was found that expanded intratumoral alpha and beta TCR counts tracked tumor mutation counts.

The time point was: sample taken at primary tumor resection. Samples were obtained from about 72 donors, all untreated early-stage non-small cell lung cancer patients. Sequencing was performed on lung tumor tissue, taken at surgery. The origin of this receptor is a female donor with early-stage non-small cell lung cancer.

DNA of the CDR3: TGCAGTGCTAGAGATACGGGGGGAGATACGCAGTATTTT. Its protein product is CSARDTGGDTQYF. The chain links TRBV20-1 to TRBJ2-3; TRBD2 matches at 7 bases. Germline V lookup: CDR1 DFQATT, CDR2 SNEGSKA (reference sequence). The CDR3 totals 13 residues. V lost 0 bases and J lost 5; bases outside the gene matches: 2.